The rows below give T cell receptor beta chains drawn from one sample of a study of technical replicates of blood from a handful of donors. The table came from immunoSEQ multiplex PCR; TCRdb's copy has only in-frame clones and leaves some out. This table has roughly 15,000 clones, roughly four fifths appearing once. The specimen sequenced was PBMCs. The receptor source for this set is a human donor in good health. Each CDR3 is given with its conserved first and last residue. A D gene is named only where the DNA matches it firmly. Size tells how often a clone was seen (once, few, many) or the class of an expanded clone, and some rows leave it out.

TRBJ2-7	TRBV9	NA	TRBD1	TGTGCCAGCAGCGTAGAACCGGGACAGGGGTACGAGCAGTACTTC	CASSVEPGQGYEQYF
TRBJ2-3	TRBV7-6	NA	TRBD2	TGTGCCAGCAGCTTAGCGCCTAGCGGGTATAACTCCTTCACAGATACGCAGTATTTT	CASSLAPSGYNSFTDTQYF
TRBJ2-7	TRBV7-9	few	NA	TGTGCCAGCAGCTTGGGAGCAGGGGGGAGGTTGGGCTCCTACGAGCAGTACTTC	CASSLGAGGRLGSYEQYF
TRBJ1-1	TRBV9	NA	TRBD1	TGTGCCAGCAGCGCGGAGGGGACAGGGAACACTGAAGCTTTCTTT	CASSAEGTGNTEAFF
TRBJ2-1	TRBV2	hyperexpanded	NA	TGTGCCAGCACTCGGTCCTACAATGAGCAGTTCTTC	CASTRSYNEQFF
TRBJ2-7	TRBV6-1	NA	NA	TGTGCCAGCAGTGAAGGGCCGGACAGATACTACGAGCAGTACTTC	CASSEGPDRYYEQYF
TRBJ2-2	TRBV7-9	NA	NA	TGTGCCAGCAGCCTCCGGGACTTGAGCACCGGGGAGCTGTTTTTT	CASSLRDLSTGELFF
TRBJ1-2	TRBV14	NA	TRBD1	TGTGCCAGCAGCCAAGATCTTAGGGGGCTTCATGGCTACACCTTC	CASSQDLRGLHGYTF
TRBJ1-2	TRBV6-6	NA	NA	TGTGCCAGCAGTTACTCGAGTACAGGGAACCCCTATGGCTACACCTTC	CASSYSSTGNPYGYTF
TRBJ2-7	TRBV30	NA	NA	TGTGCCTGGAGTGTCCCAGGGACCTACGAGCAGTACTTC	CAWSVPGTYEQYF
TRBJ2-7	TRBV4-2	NA	TRBD2	TGTGCCAGCAGCCTGAGTAGCGGGAGATTCGACGAGCAGTACTTC	CASSLSSGRFDEQYF
TRBJ2-1	TRBV7-9	NA	NA	TGTGCCAGCAGCTTAGCGCTCTACTCGGGGGATGAGCAGTTCTTC	CASSLALYSGDEQFF
TRBJ2-3	TRBV18	NA	TRBD2	TGTGCCAGCTCACCGCCGACTAGCGGGACCACAGATACGCAGTATTTT	CASSPPTSGTTDTQYF
TRBJ1-1	TRBV29-1	NA	NA	TGCAGCGTTGTGGGGAGGGCTGAAGCTTTCTTT	CSVVGRAEAFF
TRBJ2-3	TRBV7-8	NA	TRBD2	TGTGCCAGCAGCTCAACCGGGCGGGGGGCTAGCGGGAGGACAGATACGCAGTATTTT	CASSSTGRGASGRTDTQYF
TRBJ2-1	TRBV7-2	NA	TRBD1	TGTGCCAGCAGCTCCATGCCGGGACAGGGCGATCATGAGCAGTTCTTC	CASSSMPGQGDHEQFF
TRBJ2-3	TRBV11-2	NA	NA	TGTGCCAGCAGCTTAGGATCCGGGGGTACGCAGTATTTT	CASSLGSGGTQYF
TRBJ2-7	TRBV6-5	NA	NA	TGTGCCAGCAGTTACGCGACAGGAACCTACGAGCAGTACTTC	CASSYATGTYEQYF
TRBJ1-1	TRBV5-6	NA	NA	TGTGCCAGCAGCTTGCGGGGATTGAACACTGAAGCTTTCTTT	CASSLRGLNTEAFF
TRBJ1-5	TRBV14	NA	NA	TGTGCCAGCAGCCCAAAGATCACACAGAGCAATCAGCCCCAGCATTTT	CASSPKITQSNQPQHF